This T cell receptor (beta chain) was identified during a study of T cells in Graves' hyperthyroidism and ophthalmopathy. Points from the study as a whole: From stable hyperthyroidism, ophthalmopathy was separated by a 13 V-J model.

Amplification of TCR beta CDR3 regions used RNA as the template. The HTBI primer set drove a first-round RT-PCR of the TCR CDR3. A single record per CDR3 protein comes from TCRdb applying MiXCR to the multiplex PCR reads. The table shows around 760,000 distinct CDR3 sequences, with 35% occurring only once. Trimming left V 7 bases short and J 8 bases short, with 20 bases between. This CDR3 is built from 14 residues. Germline assignment: CDR1 SNHLY and CDR2 FYNNEI. On this clonotype itself: No antigen is known for it.

The receptor's source is a woman aged 40 to 50 with Graves' hyperthyroidism. Sequencing used blood. The V gene is TRBV2, the J gene TRBJ1-2, with unresolved D. CDR3 DNA: TGTGCCAGCAATATGGGAACGGCCAATCGGGGCTACACCTTC. It translates to CASNMGTANRGYTF.